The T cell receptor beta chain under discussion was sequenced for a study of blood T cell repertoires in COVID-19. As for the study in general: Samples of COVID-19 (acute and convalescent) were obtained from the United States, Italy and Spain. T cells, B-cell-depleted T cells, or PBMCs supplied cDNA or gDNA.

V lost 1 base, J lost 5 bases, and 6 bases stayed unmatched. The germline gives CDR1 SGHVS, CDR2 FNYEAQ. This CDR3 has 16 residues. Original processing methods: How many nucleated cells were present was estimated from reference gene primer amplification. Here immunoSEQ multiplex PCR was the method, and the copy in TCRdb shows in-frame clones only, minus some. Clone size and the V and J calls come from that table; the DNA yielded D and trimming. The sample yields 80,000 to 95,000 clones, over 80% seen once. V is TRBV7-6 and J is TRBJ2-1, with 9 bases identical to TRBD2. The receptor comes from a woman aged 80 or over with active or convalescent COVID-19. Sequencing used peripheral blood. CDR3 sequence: CASSLVPLAGNNEQFF. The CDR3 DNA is TGTGCCAGCAGCTTAGTCCCTCTAGCGGGGAACAATGAGCAGTTCTTC.